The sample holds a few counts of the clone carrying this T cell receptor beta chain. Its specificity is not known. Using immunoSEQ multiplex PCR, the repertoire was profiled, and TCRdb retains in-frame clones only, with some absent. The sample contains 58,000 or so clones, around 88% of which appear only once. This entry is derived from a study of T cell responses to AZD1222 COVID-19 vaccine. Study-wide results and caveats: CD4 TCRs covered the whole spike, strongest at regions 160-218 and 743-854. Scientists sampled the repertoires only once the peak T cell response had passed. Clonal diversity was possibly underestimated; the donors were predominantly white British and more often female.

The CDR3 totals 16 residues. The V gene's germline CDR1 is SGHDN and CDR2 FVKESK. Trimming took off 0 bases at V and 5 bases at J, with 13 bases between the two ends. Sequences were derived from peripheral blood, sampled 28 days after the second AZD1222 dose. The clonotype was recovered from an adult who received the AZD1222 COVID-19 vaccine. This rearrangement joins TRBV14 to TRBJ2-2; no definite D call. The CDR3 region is CASSQEGWDVTGELFF. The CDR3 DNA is TGTGCCAGCAGCCAAGAGGGCTGGGATGTGACCGGGGAGCTGTTTTTT.